These 7 T cell receptor beta chains originate from one sample sequenced in a study of T cells in Graves' hyperthyroidism and ophthalmopathy. Amplification of TCR beta CDR3 regions used RNA as the template. Researchers ran a first-round RT-PCR on the TCR CDR3 using the HTBI primer set. TCRdb redid the calling of the multiplex PCR reads with MiXCR, one entry per CDR3 protein. The profile shows approximately 710,000 distinct CDR3 sequences, 15% to 20% of them singletons. Sequenced sample: blood. The receptor source for this set is a man aged 50 or older with Graves' hyperthyroidism.

This clonotype was counted between two and nine times. The chain couples TRBV10-3 to TRBJ2-5; 9 bases match TRBD1. With V trimmed by 3 bases and J by 3 bases, 8 bases remained unmatched. The V gene's germline CDR1 is ENHRY and CDR2 SYGVKD. The CDR3 runs to 16 residues. CDR3 sequence (DNA): TGTGCCATCAGTGACTTTCGCCGGGACAGGGAAGAGACCCAGTACTTC. Amino acids: CAISDFRRDREETQYF.

This clonotype was seen repeatedly, ten times or more. The gene calls are TRBV7-2 and TRBJ2-7; 7 bases are shared with TRBD2. Trimming at V came to 5 bases and at J to 7 bases, leaving 11 bases not matched to a gene. CDR1 SGHTA and CDR2 FQGNSA come from the germline V gene. The CDR3 is made up of 14 amino acids. The CDR3 sequence is CASSQLTGGGEQYF. CDR3 in DNA: TGTGCCAGCAGCCAGCTTACGGGAGGAGGGGAGCAGTACTTC.

There are many counts of this clonotype. The chain carries TRBV2 and TRBJ1-5, with D possibly matching TRBD1 (6 bases). There are 13 residues in the CDR3. From germline, CDR1 is SNHLY and CDR2 FYNNEI. Trimming stripped 8 bases from V and 2 bases from J, with 10 bases between. Written as DNA, the CDR3 is TGTGCCAGCTTAGGGGGTCGCAATCAGCCCCAGCATTTT. Its translation: CASLGGRNQPQHF.

The J gene is TRBJ2-7, the V gene TRBV19; 12 nucleotides agree with TRBD2. Germline CDR1 is LNHDA and CDR2 is SQIVND (reference sequence). The length of the CDR3 is 15 residues. The ends lost 3 bases at V and 2 bases at J; junction bases unmatched: 2. The CDR3 sequence: CASSIRLAGAYEQYF. DNA for the CDR3: TGTGCCAGTAGTATCAGACTAGCGGGAGCCTACGAGCAGTACTTC.

This clonotype was seen a single time. The chain combines TRBV5-1 with TRBJ1-4, with 8 bases that match TRBD1. This CDR3 spans 16 amino acids. The trim removed 4 bases at V and 8 bases at J, leaving 13 bases unmatched. Germline loops: CDR1 SGHRS, CDR2 YFSETQ. The CDR3 region is CASSPVPTGDKEKLFF. The CDR3 DNA is TGCGCCAGCAGCCCAGTCCCGACAGGGGATAAGGAAAAACTGTTTTTT.

This clonotype was counted at least ten times. The CDR3 spells CASTGLAGAPAYNEQFF. The CDR3 DNA is TGTGCCAGCACGGGACTAGCGGGAGCCCCAGCCTACAATGAGCAGTTCTTC. The chain combines TRBV6-1 with TRBJ2-1; 14 bases line up with TRBD2. Trimming cost V 7 bases and J 2 bases; bases outside gene matches: 7. This CDR3 is 17 amino acids long. Germline V gives CDR1 MNHNS, CDR2 SASEGT.

This clonotype was seen many times. The chain employs TRBV6-2 or TRBV6-3 and TRBJ2-1; 12 positions match TRBD2. V dropped 0 bases and J dropped 9; count of bases not matched to a gene: 6. The CDR3 has 16 residues. Germline V gene sequence: CDR1 MNHEY, CDR2 SVGEGT. The CDR3 region has the DNA TGTGCCAGCAGTTACTCCCTGACTAGCGGGAGCACTGAGCAGTTCTTC. This translates into CASSYSLTSGSTEQFF.